This T cell receptor beta chain was profiled in a study of blood T cell repertoires in COVID-19. Study in general: Acute and convalescent COVID-19 specimens originated in the United States, Italy and Spain. Nucleic acid was either cDNA or gDNA, and it came from T cells, B-cell-depleted T cells, or PBMCs.

Trimming took 5 bases from V and 5 from J, leaving 15 bases between them. Germline assignment: CDR1 SEHNR and CDR2 FQNEAQ (reference sequence). This CDR3 spans 15 amino acids. Original data processing: Using reference gene primer amplification, nucleated cell counts were estimated. The method was immunoSEQ multiplex PCR; TCRdb's version includes in-frame clones alone and lacks a portion of them. V, J and clone size were drawn from that table, and D and trimming were deduced from the DNA. The profile shows about 100,000 clones, roughly 79% of them singletons. This clone was observed a few times. The sample comprised peripheral blood. The chain combines TRBV7-9 with TRBJ1-4; D is perhaps TRBD1 (5 bases). The TCR was taken from a woman in her 70s with acute or convalescent COVID-19. CDR3 sequence: CASSPFDSYNEKLFF. Here the CDR3 DNA reads TGTGCCAGCAGCCCATTCGACAGCTACAATGAAAAACTGTTTTTT.